A single sample gave rise to the 22 T cell receptor beta chains below, sequenced in a study of blood T cell repertoires in COVID-19. TCRdb keeps only in-frame clones here, not all; method: immunoSEQ multiplex PCR. The table shows about 110,000 clones, with approximately 67% occurring only once. Sequenced sample: peripheral blood. Receptor source: a woman aged 60 to 75 with acute or convalescent COVID-19.

The chain links TRBV5-1 to TRBJ1-4; the match to TRBD1 covers 7 bases. The CDR3 covers 18 residues. CDR1 is SGHRS, CDR2 YFSETQ, per germline. With V trimmed by 4 bases and J by 5 bases, 17 bases remained unmatched. The CDR3 region is CASSPALLTGTENEKLFF. CDR3 DNA: TGCGCCAGCAGCCCCGCTTTGCTTACCGGGACAGAGAATGAAAAACTGTTTTTT.

This chain links TRBV10-3 with TRBJ1-4; D may be TRBD1 (6 bases). Trimming removed 5 bases at V and 0 bases at J, with 7 bases between. Germline-derived CDR1 and CDR2 are ENHRY and SYGVKD. CDR3 length equals 14 residues. The chain's CDR3 is CAISRQATNEKLFF. CDR3 bases: TGTGCCATCAGTAGACAGGCAACTAATGAAAAACTGTTTTTT.

CDR3 DNA: TGTGCCAGCAGCGTAGATTCGGGGGGAACCGGCAATGAGCAGTTCTTC. Its translation is CASSVDSGGTGNEQFF. This chain connects TRBV9 to TRBJ2-1; the match to TRBD2 covers 7 bases. The germline gives CDR1 SGDLS, CDR2 YYNGEE. The CDR3 covers 16 residues. With 0 bases clipped from V and 6 bases from J, the junction kept 9 bases outside the gene matches.

This clone appeared a single time. The chain combines TRBV30 with TRBJ1-2; 10 bases are shared with TRBD1. The CDR3 totals 14 residues. Germline CDR1 GTSNPN, CDR2 SVGIG (reference sequence). After removal of 2 bases from V and 2 bases from J, the junction contained 2 bases not matched to a gene. The CDR3 DNA follows: TGTGCCTGGAGTTGGGGACAGGGGAACTATGGCTACACCTTC. Translating it yields CAWSWGQGNYGYTF.

The CDR3 region has the DNA TGTGCCAGCAGCGTAGCAGCGGGGGGGACAGATACGCAGTATTTT. Translation: CASSVAAGGTDTQYF. The V and J genes are TRBV9 and TRBJ2-3; 10 positions agree with TRBD2. Germline V gene sequence: CDR1 SGDLS, CDR2 YYNGEE. The CDR3 contains 15 residues. V was pared by 0 bases and J by 3 bases, with 1 base of the junction left unmatched.

This clone was seen once. The chain is built from TRBV18 and TRBJ2-5; D gene uncertain. The CDR3 has 13 residues. Trimming shortened V by 4 bases and J by 5 bases, and 11 bases separated the two germline ends. Germline V gene sequence: CDR1 KGHSH, CDR2 LQKENI. The chain's CDR3 is CASSLGQVETQYF. The CDR3 DNA reads as TGTGCCAGCTCACTTGGTCAGGTGGAGACCCAGTACTTC.

This clone appeared a few times. The chain is built from TRBV6-5 and TRBJ1-2; D possibly corresponds to TRBD1 (6 bases). Trimming stripped 0 bases from V and 2 bases from J, with 10 bases between. The CDR3 contains 15 residues. CDR1 and CDR2 (germline): MNHEY, SVGAGI. The CDR3 nucleotides are TGTGCCAGCAGTTACTCACAGGGTCTGAACTATGGCTACACCTTC. It translates to CASSYSQGLNYGYTF.

This clone has more than one count but fewer than ten. The chain couples TRBV7-3 to TRBJ2-2; D remains ambiguous. This CDR3 spans 15 amino acids. Trimming removed 1 base from V and 5 bases from J, with 11 bases in between. Germline assignment: CDR1 SGHTA and CDR2 FQGTGA. The CDR3 region has the DNA TGTGCCAGCAGCTTAAAGCCAGGAACTACCGGGGAGCTGTTTTTT. This gives the protein CASSLKPGTTGELFF.

The V gene is TRBV7-2, the J gene TRBJ1-4; possible D gene TRBD1, 6 bases. The CDR3 totals 16 residues. CDR1 SGHTA and CDR2 FQGNSA come from the germline V gene. Trimming took off 5 bases at V and 2 bases at J, with 15 bases between the two ends. The CDR3 spells CASSPQNRATNEKLFF. The CDR3 nucleotides are TGTGCCAGCAGCCCGCAAAACAGGGCCACTAATGAAAAACTGTTTTTT.

The chain recombines TRBV14 with TRBJ2-2, with 8 bases aligning to TRBD1. CDR3 length: 17 residues. The ends lost 3 bases at V and 6 bases at J; junction bases unmatched: 12. CDR1 and CDR2 (germline): SGHDN, FVKESK. CDR3 region: CASSHLRDRWTSGELFF. The DNA for the CDR3 is TGTGCCAGCAGCCACCTCCGGGACAGGTGGACCTCCGGGGAGCTGTTTTTT.

This rearrangement joins TRBV2 to TRBJ2-2; TRBD1 aligns across 8 bases. V shed 6 bases and J 5 bases; nucleotides not matched to a gene: 11. The CDR3 has 16 residues. Per the germline V gene, CDR1 is SNHLY and CDR2 is FYNNEI. CDR3: CASRGTWDRRTGELFF. CDR3 nucleotides: TGTGCCAGCAGGGGAACGTGGGACAGGCGGACCGGGGAGCTGTTTTTT.

The V gene is TRBV6-1, the J gene TRBJ1-2; 9 nucleotides agree with TRBD1. With 0 bases clipped from V and 4 bases from J, the junction kept 3 bases outside the gene matches. In germline, CDR1 is MNHNS, CDR2 SASEGT. CDR3 length: 15 amino acids. The CDR3 DNA is TGTGCCAGCAGTGAAGCTGGGACAGGGTCCTATGGCTACACCTTC. Translation gives CASSEAGTGSYGYTF.

The CDR3 sequence is CASRNEQVGEQYF. The CDR3 nucleotides are TGTGCCAGCAGGAACGAACAGGTTGGCGAGCAGTACTTC. This chain links TRBV6-5 with TRBJ2-7; D may be TRBD1 (5 bases). The germline V and J ends were trimmed by 6 bases and 6 bases, with 15 bases remaining between them. CDR3 length equals 13 residues. The germline gives CDR1 MNHEY, CDR2 SVGAGI.

The chain recombines TRBV6-6 with TRBJ1-4; D remains ambiguous. This CDR3 has 12 residues. The V gene's germline CDR1 is MNHNY and CDR2 SVGAGI (reference sequence). Trimming pared 6 bases from V and 6 bases from J, leaving 8 bases between. CDR3 protein: CASSSGYEKLFF. The CDR3 region has the DNA TGTGCCAGCAGCTCGGGGTATGAAAAACTGTTTTTT.

This chain uses TRBV4-2 with TRBJ1-4, with 9 bases matching TRBD1. The CDR3 length is 16 residues. The J segment lost 5 bases and the V segment lost 0 bases, leaving 4 bases of the junction unmatched. CDR1 is LGHNA, CDR2 YNFKEQ, per germline. The CDR3 DNA follows: TGTGCCAGCAGCCAAGATCCGGGACAGGGAAATGAAAAACTGTTTTTT. Translating it yields CASSQDPGQGNEKLFF.

The chain employs TRBV5-1 and TRBJ2-1; a possible D gene is TRBD1 (6 bases). The CDR3 has 12 residues. Germline lookup yields CDR1 SGHRS and CDR2 YFSETQ. V lost 3 bases, J lost 7 bases, and 8 bases lay in between. CDR3 region: CASSWDKNEQFF. The CDR3 region has the DNA TGCGCCAGCAGCTGGGACAAAAATGAGCAGTTCTTC.

The chain links TRBV28 to TRBJ1-5, with 9 bases matching TRBD1. The CDR3 extends over 16 amino acids. J was trimmed by 6 bases and V by 1 base; bases with no gene match: 7. Germline loops: CDR1 MDHEN, CDR2 SYDVKM. The CDR3 is CASSLSGTGNRQPQHF. The CDR3 DNA reads TGTGCCAGCAGTTTATCTGGGACAGGGAACCGTCAGCCCCAGCATTTT. Together with reference TRBV28 and TRBJ1-5, the CDR3 gives the full variable domain: DVKVTQSSRYLVKRTGEKVFLECVQDMDHENMFWYRQDPGLGLRLIYFSYDVKMKEKGDIPEGYSVSREKKERFSLILESASTNQTSMYLCASSLSGTGNRQPQHFGDGTRLSIL.

J is TRBJ1-5 and V is TRBV7-8, with TRBD1 identical over 7 bases. Germline lookup yields CDR1 SGHVS and CDR2 FQNEAQ. There are 16 residues in the CDR3. Trimming removed 5 bases from V and 2 bases from J; junction bases left unmatched: 9. In nucleotides, the CDR3 is TGTGCCAGCAGCACAAACAGGGGAGGCGGCAATCAGCCCCAGCATTTT. Its protein is CASSTNRGGGNQPQHF.

The V call is TRBV7-9, the J call TRBJ2-2; the match to TRBD1 covers 8 bases. J lost 2 bases, V lost 1 base, and 6 bases had no gene match. Germline CDR1 SEHNR, CDR2 FQNEAQ (reference sequence). The CDR3 runs to 17 residues. In nucleotides, the CDR3 is TGTGCCAGCAGCTTAGATTGGGACAGGACCAACACCGGGGAGCTGTTTTTT. It translates to CASSLDWDRTNTGELFF. Supplemented by reference TRBV7-9 and TRBJ2-2, the full variable domain reads DTGVSQNPRHKITKRGQNVTFRCDPISEHNRLYWYRQTLGQGPEFLTYFQNEAQLEKSRLLSDRFSAERPKGSFSTLEIQRTEQGDSAMYLCASSLDWDRTNTGELFFGEGSRLTVL.

The chain links TRBV11-1 to TRBJ1-1, with 7 bases matching TRBD1. Trimming removed 4 bases from V and 2 bases from J; junction bases left unmatched: 4. This CDR3 is 14 amino acids long. Germline values: CDR1 SGHAT, CDR2 FQDESV (reference sequence). CDR3 DNA sequence: TGTGCCAGCAGCTACAGGGGCTTCAACACTGAAGCTTTCTTT. It translates to CASSYRGFNTEAFF.

The rearrangement joins TRBV7-2 to TRBJ2-7, with D perhaps matching TRBD2 (7 bases). The CDR3 runs 18 residues. Trimming took 3 bases from V and 2 from J, leaving 23 bases between them. Germline V gene lookup returns CDR1 SGHTA and CDR2 FQGNSA. CDR3 bases: TGTGCCAGCAGCTTCAAGTGGGGGGGCGGGGCAAATCCCTACGAGCAGTACTTC. Protein: CASSFKWGGGANPYEQYF.

This sequence joins TRBV28 and TRBJ1-1, with TRBD1 identical over 10 bases. After removal of 8 bases from V and 6 bases from J, the junction contained 6 bases not matched to a gene. The length of the CDR3 is 13 residues. Germline CDR1 and CDR2: MDHEN and SYDVKM. The DNA of the CDR3 is TGTGCCAGCGGGGGACAGGGGAGGCCTGAAGCTTTCTTT. Translated: CASGGQGRPEAFF.